This TCR beta chain originates from a study of blood T cell repertoires in COVID-19. Turning to the study itself: Both acute and convalescent COVID-19 samples were obtained from the United States, Italy and Spain. PBMCs, B-cell-depleted T cells, or T cells provided the cDNA or gDNA that made up the material.

CDR1 and CDR2 (germline): SGHDT, YYEEEE. The trim removed 2 bases at V and 2 bases at J, leaving 15 bases unmatched. This CDR3 spans 18 amino acids. Authors' methods: Amplification from reference gene primers served as the basis for estimated nucleated cell counts. Profiling relied on immunoSEQ multiplex PCR, and the TCRdb table lists in-frame clones only, not all of them. V, J and clone size are taken as reported in that table, and D and trimming were inferred from the DNA itself. The sample yields fewer than 20,000 clones, roughly nine tenths seen once. The clonotype comes from a human donor in a cohort sampled during active COVID-19. The chain couples TRBV5-6 to TRBJ2-7; 8 nucleotides align to TRBD2. Sequences were obtained from peripheral blood. This CDR3 reads CASSFYYRGRGDPYEQYF. As DNA, the CDR3 is TGTGCCAGCAGCTTTTACTATCGGGGGCGGGGGGACCCCTACGAGCAGTACTTC.